This entry describes one T cell receptor beta chain. Its antigen remains unidentified. The germline gene is not matched at one end of the junction; a read error may be the cause. These data belong to a study of shared clonotypes between healthy human individuals. Clones were sequenced by immunoSEQ multiplex PCR, and TCRdb holds only the in-frame ones, with some missing. This table holds around 1 million clones, around three quarters found once. Study-wide results and limits: Incompleteness in sorted-subset sequencing, despite large depth, was shown by rarefaction.

The germline V gene has CDR1 SSHAT and CDR2 FNYEAQ (reference sequence). This CDR3 is 15 amino acids long. The receptor was isolated from a man aged 18 to 30 in good health. V gene TRBV7-7 combines with J gene TRBJ2-5, with D hard to call. The sequenced material came from memory CD4+ T cells sorted from blood. Subset here: CD45RA-negative fraction. CDR3 region: CASSLAAFGSETQYF. The DNA for the CDR3 is TGTGCTAGCAGCTTGGCCGCGTTTGGGTCGGAGACCCAGTACTTC. Full variable domain (remainder filled in from reference TRBV7-7 and TRBJ2-5): GAGVSQSPRYKVTKRGQDVTLRCDPISSHATLYWYQQALGQGPEFLTYFNYEAQPDKSGLPSDRFSAERPEGSISTLTIQRTEQRDSAMYRCASSLAAFGSETQYFGPGTRLLVL.